The 19 T cell receptor beta chains given below trace back to one sample, sequenced in a study of T cells after yellow fever vaccination. TCRdb passed the 5' RACE reads through MiXCR, listing each CDR3 protein once. The sample carries 400,000 or so distinct CDR3 sequences, 15% to 20% recorded once. The specimen was PBMCs, collected before the yellow fever booster vaccination. The receptors were gathered from a man aged 18 to 29 who received the YFV17D yellow fever vaccine.

The chain has TRBV2 and TRBJ1-5; 7 bases map to TRBD1. CDR3 length equals 13 residues. V was clipped by 5 bases and J by 7 bases; unmatched bases: 5. Per germline, CDR1 SNHLY and CDR2 FYNNEI. The CDR3 sequence is CASSSYRGQPQHF. The CDR3 DNA follows: TGTGCCAGCAGTTCCTACAGGGGCCAGCCCCAGCATTTT.

Only a few counts were recorded for this clonotype. The CDR3 DNA sequence: TGTGCCATCACCAGAGACCCCATGAACACTGAAGCTTTCTTT. Its translation is CAITRDPMNTEAFF. This chain links TRBV10-3 with TRBJ1-1; no clear D gene. CDR3 length: 14 residues. V was trimmed by 7 bases and J by 0 bases, leaving 12 bases between them. CDR1 ENHRY and CDR2 SYGVKD come from the germline V gene.

The gene calls are TRBV11-2 and TRBJ1-6, with D perhaps matching TRBD1 (5 bases). Germline V CDR1 and CDR2: SGHAT, FQNNGV. This CDR3 is built from 15 residues. V lost 6 bases, J lost 4 bases, and 13 bases lay in between. The DNA for the CDR3 is TGTGCCAGCAGGAAGCAGGGAGATTATAATTCACCCCTCCACTTT. This codes for CASRKQGDYNSPLHF.

J is TRBJ2-1 and V is TRBV7-9; D unresolved. Germline lookup yields CDR1 SEHNR and CDR2 FQNEAQ (reference sequence). CDR3 length: 12 amino acids. The CDR3 protein is CAVDPSYNEQFF. The CDR3 DNA reads as TGTGCTGTGGATCCCTCCTACAATGAGCAGTTCTTC.

The chain carries TRBV3-1 and TRBJ2-4, with a possible D match to TRBD1 (6 bases). This CDR3 comprises 12 residues. From germline, CDR1 is LGHDT and CDR2 YNNKEL (reference sequence). V was cut by 1 base and J by 9 bases, with 7 bases left in between. Here the CDR3 DNA reads TGTGCCAGCAGCCAAGCACAGGGCATTCAGTACTTC. Its protein is CASSQAQGIQYF.

J is TRBJ1-2 and V is TRBV6-1; no clear D gene. The CDR3 has 13 amino acids. Germline V lookup: CDR1 MNHNS, CDR2 SASEGT. Trimming removed 5 bases at V and 8 bases at J, with 15 bases between. The CDR3 coding sequence is TGTGCCAGCAGTCCCGGGCCGCCGGACGGCTACACCTTC. This encodes CASSPGPPDGYTF.

The chain links TRBV9 to TRBJ1-6, with 8 nucleotides matching TRBD1. The CDR3 is made up of 14 amino acids. The V segment lost 3 bases and the J segment 5 bases; nucleotides outside the gene matches: 1. In germline, CDR1 is SGDLS, CDR2 YYNGEE. The CDR3 nucleotides read TGTGCCAGCAGCGCGGGACAGGATAATTCACCCCTCCACTTT. Protein sequence: CASSAGQDNSPLHF.

The chain is built from TRBV20-1 and TRBJ2-6, with D uncertain. Germline V gene lookup returns CDR1 DFQATT and CDR2 SNEGSKA (reference sequence). The CDR3 runs 14 residues. Trimming stripped 6 bases from V and 0 bases from J, with 9 bases between. The CDR3 sequence: CSALIPSGANVLTF. CDR3 nucleotide sequence: TGCAGTGCACTCATACCCTCTGGGGCCAACGTCCTGACTTTC.

The chain has TRBV5-1 and TRBJ1-2, with TRBD1 matching over 7 bases. From germline, CDR1 is SGHRS and CDR2 YFSETQ. The V and J ends lost 4 bases and 0 bases, in that order; junction bases with no gene match: 6. CDR3 length: 15 residues. The CDR3 is CASSLGQPANYGYTF. CDR3 nucleotide sequence: TGCGCCAGCAGCCTGGGACAGCCAGCTAACTATGGCTACACCTTC.

The V call is TRBV4-2, the J call TRBJ2-3; 10 nucleotides align to TRBD2. V trimming: 1 base; J trimming: 0 bases; junction bases outside the gene matches: 4. CDR1 and CDR2 (germline): LGHNA, YNFKEQ. The CDR3 length is 17 residues. CDR3 protein: CASSQAASGGSTDTQYF. The DNA for the CDR3 is TGTGCCAGCAGCCAAGCTGCTAGCGGGGGTAGCACAGATACGCAGTATTTT.

This clonotype has a handful of counts. The V call is TRBV6-2 or TRBV6-3, the J call TRBJ2-7; D is ambiguous. Germline loops: CDR1 MNHEY, CDR2 SVGEGT. This CDR3 has 14 residues. The germline V and J ends were trimmed by 2 bases and 0 bases, with 8 bases remaining between them. The CDR3 DNA is TGTGCCAGCAGTTACCGACTGAGCTCCTACGAGCAGTACTTC. This sequence encodes CASSYRLSSYEQYF.

V usage is TRBV6-5 and J usage is TRBJ2-2, with D perhaps matching TRBD1 (6 bases). Trimming removed 0 bases at V and 7 bases at J, with 9 bases between. The CDR3 has 14 residues. Germline assignment: CDR1 MNHEY and CDR2 SVGAGI. This chain's CDR3 is CASSYSLTGGELFF. CDR3 in DNA: TGTGCCAGCAGTTACTCTCTGACAGGCGGGGAGCTGTTTTTT.

In this sample, this clonotype turned up once. The chain employs TRBV4-3 and TRBJ2-7; TRBD1 matches at 10 bases. Looked up from germline, CDR1 is LGHNA and CDR2 is YSLEER. The CDR3 runs to 16 residues. J gave up 6 bases and V 0 bases, and 8 bases lay outside the gene matches. The CDR3 protein is CASSQDFPGQGSEQYF. The CDR3 nucleotides read TGCGCCAGCAGCCAAGATTTTCCGGGACAGGGGTCCGAGCAGTACTTC.

V gene TRBV24-1 combines with J gene TRBJ2-7; 7 nucleotides line up with TRBD1. V dropped 0 bases and J dropped 2; count of bases not matched to a gene: 0. CDR3 size: 14 residues. From germline, CDR1 is KGHDR and CDR2 SFDVKD. Written as DNA, the CDR3 is TGTGCCACCAGTGATTTGACAGGGGCCTACGAGCAGTACGTC. Translating it yields CATSDLTGAYEQYV.

This chain uses TRBV4-1 with TRBJ2-2, with TRBD1 as a possible D gene (5 bases). The CDR3 covers 12 residues. Germline CDR1 and CDR2: MGHRA and YSYEKL. V was cut by 2 bases and J by 7 bases, with 5 bases left in between. The CDR3 bases are TGCGCCAGCAGCCAACAGGGCGGGGAGCTGTTTTTT. This gives the protein CASSQQGGELFF.

The rearrangement uses TRBV10-1 and TRBJ1-1; perhaps TRBD1 as D (6 bases). The CDR3 totals 15 residues. CDR1 is WNHNN and CDR2 is SYGVQD in the germline V gene (reference sequence). V lost 2 bases and J 0 bases, leaving 10 bases between the germline ends. The CDR3 is CASSEKQGMNTEAFF. For the CDR3, the DNA is TGCGCCAGCAGTGAGAAACAGGGAATGAACACTGAAGCTTTCTTT.

This clonotype was detected a few times. V gene TRBV7-2 combines with J gene TRBJ1-2; D perhaps matches TRBD1 (6 bases). Trimming removed 3 bases from V and 4 bases from J, with 12 bases in between. Germline V gives CDR1 SGHTA, CDR2 FQGNSA. There are 14 residues in the CDR3. The CDR3 reads CASSFLGQLYGYTF. DNA of the CDR3: TGTGCCAGCAGCTTTCTTGGACAGCTCTATGGCTACACCTTC.

In this sample, this clonotype turned up a few times. The chain carries TRBV7-9 and TRBJ2-3; 8 positions agree with TRBD1. The germline gives CDR1 SEHNR, CDR2 FQNEAQ (reference sequence). Trimming at V came to 5 bases and at J to 6 bases, leaving 10 bases not matched to a gene. CDR3 size: 15 residues. The CDR3 protein is CASSISGGEWDTQYF. DNA for the CDR3: TGTGCCAGCAGCATCTCAGGGGGCGAGTGGGATACGCAGTATTTT.

The chain links TRBV27 to TRBJ1-1, with 7 bases matching TRBD1. The CDR3 has 13 amino acids. Germline CDR1 is MNHEY and CDR2 is SMNVEV (reference sequence). Trimming cost V 6 bases and J 4 bases; bases outside gene matches: 5. The CDR3 sequence is CASRYAGGTEAFF. The CDR3 DNA sequence: TGTGCCAGCAGATATGCAGGGGGCACTGAAGCTTTCTTT.